The text below deals with one T cell receptor beta chain. Given a much more abundant clone one base away, this may be a read error. The same CDR3 also results from other DNA sequences found in this sample. The entry originates in a study of shared clonotypes between healthy human individuals. The protocol was immunoSEQ multiplex PCR, while the TCRdb copy is restricted to in-frame clones and leaves out a portion. The table lists around 320,000 clones, around 86% of them singletons. The origin of this receptor is a man between 18 and 29 years old in good health. Sequences were obtained from memory CD8+ T cells sorted from blood. Subset indicated: CD45RO+ cells pooled with CCR7-negative TemRA cells.

The CDR3 sequence is CASSEGTGGYEQYF. In DNA form, the CDR3 reads TGTGCCAGCAGTGAAGGGACAGGGGGCTACGAGCAGTACTTC. The chain joins TRBV6-1 to TRBJ2-7, with 10 bases fitting TRBD1. The trim removed 1 base at V and 3 bases at J, leaving 0 bases unmatched. The length of the CDR3 is 14 residues. CDR1 and CDR2 (germline): MNHNS, SASEGT.